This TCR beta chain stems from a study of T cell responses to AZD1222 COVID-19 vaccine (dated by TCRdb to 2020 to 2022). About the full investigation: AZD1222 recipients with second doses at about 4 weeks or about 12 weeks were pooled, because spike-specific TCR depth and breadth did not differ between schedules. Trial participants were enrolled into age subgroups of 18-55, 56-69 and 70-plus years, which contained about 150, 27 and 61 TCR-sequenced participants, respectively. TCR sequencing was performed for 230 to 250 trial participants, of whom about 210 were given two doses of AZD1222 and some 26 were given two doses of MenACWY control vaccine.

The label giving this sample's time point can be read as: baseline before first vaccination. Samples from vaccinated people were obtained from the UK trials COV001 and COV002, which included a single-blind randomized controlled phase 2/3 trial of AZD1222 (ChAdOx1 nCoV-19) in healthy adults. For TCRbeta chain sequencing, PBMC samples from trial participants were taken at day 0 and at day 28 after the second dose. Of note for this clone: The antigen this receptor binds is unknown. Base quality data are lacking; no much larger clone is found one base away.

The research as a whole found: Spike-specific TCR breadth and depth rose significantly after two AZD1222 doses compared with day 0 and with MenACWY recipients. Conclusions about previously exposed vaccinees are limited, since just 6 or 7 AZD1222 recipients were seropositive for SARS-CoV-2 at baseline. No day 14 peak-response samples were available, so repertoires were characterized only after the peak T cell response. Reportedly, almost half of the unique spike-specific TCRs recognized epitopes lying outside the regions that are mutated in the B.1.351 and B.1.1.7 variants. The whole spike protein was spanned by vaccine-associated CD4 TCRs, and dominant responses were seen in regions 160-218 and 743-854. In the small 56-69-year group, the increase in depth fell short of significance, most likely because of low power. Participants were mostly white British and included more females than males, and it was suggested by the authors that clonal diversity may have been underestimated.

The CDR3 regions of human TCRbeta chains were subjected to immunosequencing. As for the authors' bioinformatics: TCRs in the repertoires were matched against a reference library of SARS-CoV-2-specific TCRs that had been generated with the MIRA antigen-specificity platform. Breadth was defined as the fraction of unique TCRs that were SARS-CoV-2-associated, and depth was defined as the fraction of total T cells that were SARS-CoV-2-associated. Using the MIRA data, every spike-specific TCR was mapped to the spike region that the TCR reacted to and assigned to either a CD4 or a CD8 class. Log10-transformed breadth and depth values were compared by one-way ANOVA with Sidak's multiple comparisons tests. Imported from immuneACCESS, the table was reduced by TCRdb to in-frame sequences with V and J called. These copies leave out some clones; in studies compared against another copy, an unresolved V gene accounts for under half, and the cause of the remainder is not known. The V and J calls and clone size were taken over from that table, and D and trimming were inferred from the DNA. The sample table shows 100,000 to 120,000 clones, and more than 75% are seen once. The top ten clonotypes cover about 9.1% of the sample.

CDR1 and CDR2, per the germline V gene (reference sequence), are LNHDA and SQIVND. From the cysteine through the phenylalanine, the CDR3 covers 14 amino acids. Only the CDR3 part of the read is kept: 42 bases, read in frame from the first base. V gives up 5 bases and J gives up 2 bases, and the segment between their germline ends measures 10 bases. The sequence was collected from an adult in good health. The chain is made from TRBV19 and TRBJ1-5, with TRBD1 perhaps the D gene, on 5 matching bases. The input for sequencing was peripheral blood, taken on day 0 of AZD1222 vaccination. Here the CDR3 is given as CASSARVGNQPQHF. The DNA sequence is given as TGTGCCAGTAGTGCCAGGGTTGGCAATCAGCCCCAGCATTTT.